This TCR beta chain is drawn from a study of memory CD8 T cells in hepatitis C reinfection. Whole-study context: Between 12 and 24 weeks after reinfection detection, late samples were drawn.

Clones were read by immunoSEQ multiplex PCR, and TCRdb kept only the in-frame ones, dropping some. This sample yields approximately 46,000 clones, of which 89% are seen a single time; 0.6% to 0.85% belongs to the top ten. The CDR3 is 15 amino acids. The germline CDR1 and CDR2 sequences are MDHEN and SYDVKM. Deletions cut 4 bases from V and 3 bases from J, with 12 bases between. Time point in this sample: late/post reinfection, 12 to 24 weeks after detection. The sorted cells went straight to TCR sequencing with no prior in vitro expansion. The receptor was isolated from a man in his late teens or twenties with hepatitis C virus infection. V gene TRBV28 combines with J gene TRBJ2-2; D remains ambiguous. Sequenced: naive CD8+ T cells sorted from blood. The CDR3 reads CASSSLTPDTGELFF. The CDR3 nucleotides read TGTGCCAGCAGTTCACTAACGCCGGACACCGGGGAGCTGTTTTTT.